Listed here is a single T cell receptor (beta chain). This specimen belongs to a study of early T cells in non-severe SARS-CoV-2 infection. Study background: With bulk RNA from unsorted whole blood as input, sequencing yielded unpaired chains.

Unique molecular identifiers were added to individual cDNA molecules. TCRdb re-called the 5' RACE reads with MiXCR, one entry per CDR3 protein. The sample holds more than 75,000 distinct CDR3 sequences, approximately 14% seen once. CDR3 length: 15 residues. The germline V gene encodes CDR1 ENHRY and CDR2 SYGVKD. Germline trimming cut 7 bases from V and 5 bases from J; bases unmatched to any gene: 9. This chain uses TRBV10-3 with TRBJ1-1; TRBD1 aligns across 11 bases. Specimen: whole blood. The TCR was taken from an adult who was a healthcare worker with PCR-confirmed SARS-CoV-2 infection or an uninfected control (not recorded which). This CDR3 is CAIKGTGGLSTEAFF. The CDR3 DNA sequence: TGTGCCATCAAGGGGACAGGGGGTTTGAGTACTGAAGCTTTCTTT.